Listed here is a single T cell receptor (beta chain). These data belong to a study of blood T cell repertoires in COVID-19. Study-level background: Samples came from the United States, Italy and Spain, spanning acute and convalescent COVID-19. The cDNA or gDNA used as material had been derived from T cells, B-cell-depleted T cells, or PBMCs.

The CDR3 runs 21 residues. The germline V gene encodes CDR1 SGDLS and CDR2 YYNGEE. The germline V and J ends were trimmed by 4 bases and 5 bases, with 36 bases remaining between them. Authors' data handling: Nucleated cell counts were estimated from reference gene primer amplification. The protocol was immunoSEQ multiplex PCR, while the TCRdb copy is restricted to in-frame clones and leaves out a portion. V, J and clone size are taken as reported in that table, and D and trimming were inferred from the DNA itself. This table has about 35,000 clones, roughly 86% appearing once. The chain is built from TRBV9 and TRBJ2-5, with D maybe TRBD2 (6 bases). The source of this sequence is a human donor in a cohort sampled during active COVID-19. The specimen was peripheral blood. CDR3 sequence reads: CASSPRGGGSPTASVSETQYF. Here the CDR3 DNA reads TGTGCCAGCAGCCCCCGCGGTGGGGGGAGCCCGACGGCCTCTGTGAGCGAGACCCAGTACTTC.